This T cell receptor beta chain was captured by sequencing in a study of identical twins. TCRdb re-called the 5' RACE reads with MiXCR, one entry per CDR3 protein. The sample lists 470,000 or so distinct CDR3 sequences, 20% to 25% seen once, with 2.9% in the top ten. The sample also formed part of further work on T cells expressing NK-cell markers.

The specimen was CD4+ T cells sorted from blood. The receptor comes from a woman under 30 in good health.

CDR3: CSASSVTKNIQYF. In DNA, the CDR3 is TGCAGTGCTAGCTCCGTGACGAAAAACATTCAGTACTTC. V and J are TRBV20-1 and TRBJ2-4; no definite D call. The CDR3 is made up of 13 amino acids. Trimming took off 3 bases at V and 4 bases at J, with 10 bases between the two ends. CDR1 DFQATT and CDR2 SNEGSKA come from the germline V gene (reference sequence).